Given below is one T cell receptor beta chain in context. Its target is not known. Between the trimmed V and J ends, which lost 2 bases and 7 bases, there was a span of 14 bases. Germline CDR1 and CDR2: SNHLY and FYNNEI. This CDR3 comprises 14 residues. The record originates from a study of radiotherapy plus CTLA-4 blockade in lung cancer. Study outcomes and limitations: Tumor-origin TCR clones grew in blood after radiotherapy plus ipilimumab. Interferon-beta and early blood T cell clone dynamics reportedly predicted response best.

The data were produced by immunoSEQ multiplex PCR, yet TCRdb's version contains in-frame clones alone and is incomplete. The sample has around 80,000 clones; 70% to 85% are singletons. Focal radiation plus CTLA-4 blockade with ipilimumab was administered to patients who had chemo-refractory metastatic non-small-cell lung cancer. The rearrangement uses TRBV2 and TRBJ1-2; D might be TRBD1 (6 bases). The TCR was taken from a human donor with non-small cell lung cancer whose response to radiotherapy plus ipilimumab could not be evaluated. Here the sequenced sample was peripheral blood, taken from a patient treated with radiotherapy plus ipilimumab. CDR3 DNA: TGTGCCAGCAGTGAACGAGGGCAGGGGTTTGGCTACACCTTC. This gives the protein CASSERGQGFGYTF.